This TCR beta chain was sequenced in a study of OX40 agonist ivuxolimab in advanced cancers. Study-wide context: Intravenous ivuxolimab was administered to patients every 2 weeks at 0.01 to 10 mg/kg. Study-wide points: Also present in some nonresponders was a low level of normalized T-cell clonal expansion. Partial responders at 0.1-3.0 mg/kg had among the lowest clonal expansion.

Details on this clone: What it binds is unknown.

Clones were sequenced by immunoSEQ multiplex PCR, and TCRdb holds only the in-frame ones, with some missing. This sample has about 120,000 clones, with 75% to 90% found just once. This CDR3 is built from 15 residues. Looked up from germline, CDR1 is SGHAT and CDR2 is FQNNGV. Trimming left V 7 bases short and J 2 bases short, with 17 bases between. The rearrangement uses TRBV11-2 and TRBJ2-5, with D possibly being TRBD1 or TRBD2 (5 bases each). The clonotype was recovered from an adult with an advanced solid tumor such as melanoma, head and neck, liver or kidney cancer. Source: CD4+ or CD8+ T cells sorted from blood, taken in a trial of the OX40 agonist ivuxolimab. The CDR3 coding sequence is TGTGCCAGCACCTTTTACGGGGCAACTCAAGAGACCCAGTACTTC. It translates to CASTFYGATQETQYF.